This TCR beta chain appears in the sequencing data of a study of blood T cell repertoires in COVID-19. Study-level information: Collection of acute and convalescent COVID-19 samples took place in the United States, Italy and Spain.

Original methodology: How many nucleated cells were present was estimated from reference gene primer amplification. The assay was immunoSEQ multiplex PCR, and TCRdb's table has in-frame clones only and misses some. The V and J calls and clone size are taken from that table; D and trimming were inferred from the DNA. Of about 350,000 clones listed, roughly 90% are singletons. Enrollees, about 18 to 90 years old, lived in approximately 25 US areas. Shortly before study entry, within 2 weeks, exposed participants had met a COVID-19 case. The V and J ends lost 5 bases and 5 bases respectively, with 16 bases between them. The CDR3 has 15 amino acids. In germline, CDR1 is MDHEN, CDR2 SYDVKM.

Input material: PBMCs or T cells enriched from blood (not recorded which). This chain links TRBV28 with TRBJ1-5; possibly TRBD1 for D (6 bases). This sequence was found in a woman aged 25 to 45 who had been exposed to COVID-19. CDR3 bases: TGTGCCAGCAGTATGCTGGGGGCAGGGGATCAGCCCCAGCATTTT. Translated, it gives CASSMLGAGDQPQHF.